The source of this T cell receptor beta chain is a study of OX40 agonist ivuxolimab in advanced cancers. Across the whole study: From roughly 20 to 90 years was the age range, with a mean of around 57 years, and roughly 80% were male.

This CDR3 spans 17 amino acids. J gave up 2 bases and V 6 bases, and 14 bases lay outside the gene matches. Germline CDR1 reads SGHNT; CDR2 reads YENEEA. The table came from immunoSEQ multiplex PCR; TCRdb's copy has only in-frame clones and leaves some out. The sample has tens of thousands of clones, about 89% seen once. The TCR comes from an adult with an advanced solid tumor such as melanoma, head and neck, liver or kidney cancer. The specimen was CD4+ or CD8+ T cells sorted from blood, collected in a trial of the OX40 agonist ivuxolimab. This rearrangement joins TRBV11-3 to TRBJ2-3, with 7 bases identical to TRBD1. CDR3: CASSTGDILSATDTQYF. The CDR3 nucleotides read TGTGCCAGCAGTACAGGGGACATCCTCTCTGCCACAGATACGCAGTATTTT.